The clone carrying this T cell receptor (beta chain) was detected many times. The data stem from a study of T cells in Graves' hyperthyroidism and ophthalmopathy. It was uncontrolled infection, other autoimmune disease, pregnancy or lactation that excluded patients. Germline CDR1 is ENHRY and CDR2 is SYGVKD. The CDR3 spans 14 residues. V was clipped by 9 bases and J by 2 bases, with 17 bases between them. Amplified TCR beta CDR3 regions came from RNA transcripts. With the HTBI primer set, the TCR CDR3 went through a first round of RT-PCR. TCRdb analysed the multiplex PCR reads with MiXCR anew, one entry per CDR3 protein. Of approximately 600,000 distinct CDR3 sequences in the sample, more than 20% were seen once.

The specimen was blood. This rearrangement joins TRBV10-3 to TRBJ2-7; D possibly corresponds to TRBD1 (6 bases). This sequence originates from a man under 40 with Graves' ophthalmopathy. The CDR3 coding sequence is TGTGCCATACATTCCGGGACAAGCCCCTACGAGCAGTACTTC. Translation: CAIHSGTSPYEQYF.